What follows is one T cell receptor beta chain and its context. Authors' processing steps: By means of reference gene primer amplification, nucleated cell counts were estimated. Clones were sequenced by immunoSEQ multiplex PCR, and TCRdb holds only the in-frame ones, with some missing. Clonal size and the V and J genes are those of that table, whereas D and trimming came from the DNA. Of 110,000 or so clones listed, approximately 90% are singletons. The CDR3 is 18 residues long. This sample is drawn from a study of blood T cell repertoires in COVID-19. Study in general: Sites in the United States, Italy and Spain provided acute and convalescent COVID-19 samples. T cells, B-cell-depleted T cells, or PBMCs provided the cDNA or gDNA that served as material.

J is TRBJ1-4 and V is TRBV21-1; the D call in the table, TRBD1, was not verified against the DNA. TRBV21-1 is described as a pseudogene. The clonotype originates from a human donor in a cohort sampled during active COVID-19. The source material was peripheral blood. In DNA form, the CDR3 reads TGTGCCAGCAGCAGGTCGGGACAGGGGGCATTGATAGACGAAAAACTGTTTTTT. This encodes CASSRSGQGALIDEKLFF.